The clone carrying this T cell receptor beta chain was seen a few times. The antigen is undetermined. The data were taken from a study of blood T cells in healthy people across ages. General study findings and limits: Percentage of naive T cells showed a strong correlation with TCR beta diversity.

A J-beta primer mix and a sample-barcoded 5' primer were used in a second PCR of roughly 7 to 12 cycles. In TCRdb, the 5' RACE reads were re-called with MiXCR into one record per CDR3 protein. The data contain about 1 million distinct CDR3 sequences, under 30% of them singletons. CDR3 length: 13 residues. Trimming cost V 2 bases and J 6 bases, with 10 bases left between them. This same sample was also taken into another study, of T cells of mothers and their children.

The chain carries TRBV12-3 or TRBV12-4 and TRBJ1-1; D is possibly TRBD1 (5 bases). The receptor's source is a girl aged 2 to 9 in good health. Sequencing input: blood. The DNA of the CDR3 is TGTGCCAGCAGTTTATTTAAGGGGTCTGAAGCTTTCTTT. Translation gives CASSLFKGSEAFF.